The present T cell receptor (beta chain) was sequenced within a study of cytomegalovirus exposure and HLA in healthy donors. This clone came up once. The PCR used 60 Vbeta and 13 Jbeta primers. This table comes from immunoSEQ multiplex PCR, and its TCRdb copy is limited to in-frame clones, with some not included. The sample includes 100,000 to 150,000 clones, approximately 77% seen only once; the top ten take roughly 1%. The CDR3 sequence is 14 residues long. Between the trimmed V and J ends, which lost 1 base and 5 bases, there was a span of 8 bases. In germline, CDR1 is SEHNR, CDR2 FQNEAQ (reference sequence).

The sequence was collected from a woman aged 55-70 years in good health and CMV-seronegative. The chain links TRBV7-9 to TRBJ2-2, with D uncertain. Sequenced material: PBMCs. The CDR3 DNA reads TGTGCCAGCAGCTTAGATGTGACTACCGGGGAGCTGTTTTTT. The encoded protein is CASSLDVTTGELFF.